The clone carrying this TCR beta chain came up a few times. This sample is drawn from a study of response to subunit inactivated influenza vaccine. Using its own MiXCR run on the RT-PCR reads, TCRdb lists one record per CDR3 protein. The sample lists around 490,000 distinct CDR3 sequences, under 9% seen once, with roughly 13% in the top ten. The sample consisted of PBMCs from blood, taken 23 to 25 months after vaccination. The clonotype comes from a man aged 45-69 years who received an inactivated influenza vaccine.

In DNA, the CDR3 is TGTGCCAGCAGTGTCAGCCTGAAGGGCGAGCAGTACTTC. Amino acid sequence: CASSVSLKGEQYF. The rearrangement links TRBV2 to TRBJ2-7, with D unclear. V was cut by 4 bases and J by 6 bases, with 13 bases left in between. This CDR3 has 13 amino acids. CDR1 is SNHLY, CDR2 FYNNEI, per germline.